The T cell receptor beta chain described here comes from a study of blood T cell repertoires in COVID-19. Study-wide context: Both acute and convalescent COVID-19 samples were obtained from the United States, Italy and Spain. T cells, B-cell-depleted T cells, or PBMCs supplied cDNA or gDNA.

Original processing notes: Amplification from reference gene primers served as the basis for estimated nucleated cell counts. Profiled with immunoSEQ multiplex PCR; TCRdb holds only in-frame clones, not every one. V and J calls and clone size come straight from that table; D and trimming were deduced from the DNA. The sample records some 250,000 clones, approximately 86% being singletons. Per germline, CDR1 MNHEY and CDR2 SMNVEV (reference sequence). Trimming removed 6 bases from V and 0 bases from J, with 7 bases in between. The CDR3 has 13 residues. Sequences were obtained from peripheral blood. The chain couples TRBV27 to TRBJ2-3; no definite D call. The sequence came from a woman younger than 30 with acute or convalescent COVID-19. CDR3 coding DNA: TGTGCCAGCAGCACTTCAAGCACAGATACGCAGTATTTT. It encodes CASSTSSTDTQYF.